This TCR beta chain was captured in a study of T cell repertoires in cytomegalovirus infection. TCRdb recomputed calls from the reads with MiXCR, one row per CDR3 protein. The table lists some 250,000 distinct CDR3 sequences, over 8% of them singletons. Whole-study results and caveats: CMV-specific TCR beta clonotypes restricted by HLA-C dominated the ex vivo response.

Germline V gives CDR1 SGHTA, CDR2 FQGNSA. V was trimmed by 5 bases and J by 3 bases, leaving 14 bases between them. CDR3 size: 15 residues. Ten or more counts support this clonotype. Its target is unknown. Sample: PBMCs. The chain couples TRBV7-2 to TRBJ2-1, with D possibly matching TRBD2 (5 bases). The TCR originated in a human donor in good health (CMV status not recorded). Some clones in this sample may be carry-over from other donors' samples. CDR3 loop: CASSPTKPGYNEQFF. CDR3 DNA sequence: TGTGCCAGCAGCCCGACTAAGCCGGGCTACAATGAGCAGTTCTTC.